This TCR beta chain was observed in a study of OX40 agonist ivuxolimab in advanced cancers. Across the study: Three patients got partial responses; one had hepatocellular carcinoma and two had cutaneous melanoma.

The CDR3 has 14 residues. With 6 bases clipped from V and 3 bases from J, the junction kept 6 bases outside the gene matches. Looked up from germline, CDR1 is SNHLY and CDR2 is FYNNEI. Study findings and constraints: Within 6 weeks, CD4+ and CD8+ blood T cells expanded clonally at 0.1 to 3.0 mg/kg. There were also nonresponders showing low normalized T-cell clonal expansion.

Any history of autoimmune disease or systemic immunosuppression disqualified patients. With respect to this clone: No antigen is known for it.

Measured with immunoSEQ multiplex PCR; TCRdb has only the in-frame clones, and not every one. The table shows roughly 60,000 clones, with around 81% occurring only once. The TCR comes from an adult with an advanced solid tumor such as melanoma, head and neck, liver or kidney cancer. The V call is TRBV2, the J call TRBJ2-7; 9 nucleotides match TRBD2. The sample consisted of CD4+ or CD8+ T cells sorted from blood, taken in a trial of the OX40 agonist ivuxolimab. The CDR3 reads CASSLAGVYYEQYF. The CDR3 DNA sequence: TGTGCCAGCAGCTTAGCGGGAGTATACTACGAGCAGTACTTC. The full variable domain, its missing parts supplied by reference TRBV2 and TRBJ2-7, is EPEVTQTPSHQVTQMGQEVILRCVPISNHLYFYWYRQILGQKVEFLVSFYNNEISEKSEIFDDQFSVERPDGSNFTLKIRSTKLEDSAMYFCASSLAGVYYEQYFGPGTRLTVT.